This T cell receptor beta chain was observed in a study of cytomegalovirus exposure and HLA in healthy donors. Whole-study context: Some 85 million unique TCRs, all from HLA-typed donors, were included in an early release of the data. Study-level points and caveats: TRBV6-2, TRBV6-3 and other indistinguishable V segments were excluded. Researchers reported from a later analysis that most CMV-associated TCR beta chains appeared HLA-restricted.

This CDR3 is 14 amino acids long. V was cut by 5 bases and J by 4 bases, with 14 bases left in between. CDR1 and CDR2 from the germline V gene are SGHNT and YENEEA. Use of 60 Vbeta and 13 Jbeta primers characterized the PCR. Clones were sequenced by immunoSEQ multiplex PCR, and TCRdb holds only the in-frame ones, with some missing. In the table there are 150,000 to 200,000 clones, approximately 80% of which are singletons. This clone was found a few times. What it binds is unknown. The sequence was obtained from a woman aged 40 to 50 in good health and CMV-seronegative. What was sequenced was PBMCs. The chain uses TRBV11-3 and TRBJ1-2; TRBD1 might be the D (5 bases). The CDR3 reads CASSIGRQGYGYTF. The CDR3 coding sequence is TGTGCCAGCAGCATTGGTCGGCAGGGCTATGGCTACACCTTC.